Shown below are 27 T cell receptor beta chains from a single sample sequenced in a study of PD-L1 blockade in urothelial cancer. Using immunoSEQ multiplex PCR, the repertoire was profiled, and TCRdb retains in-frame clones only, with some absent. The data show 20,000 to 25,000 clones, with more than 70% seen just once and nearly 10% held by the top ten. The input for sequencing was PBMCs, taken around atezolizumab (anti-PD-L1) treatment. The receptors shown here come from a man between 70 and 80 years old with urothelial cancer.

This CDR3 reads CASSLAGQGSIQSETQYF. CDR3 sequence (DNA): TGCGCCAGCAGCTTGGCCGGACAGGGATCAATTCAATCGGAGACCCAGTACTTC. The chain employs TRBV5-1 and TRBJ2-5; the match to TRBD1 covers 8 bases. CDR1 and CDR2 from the germline V gene are SGHRS and YFSETQ. This CDR3 is 18 amino acids long. The J segment lost 5 bases and the V segment lost 0 bases, leaving 15 bases of the junction unmatched.

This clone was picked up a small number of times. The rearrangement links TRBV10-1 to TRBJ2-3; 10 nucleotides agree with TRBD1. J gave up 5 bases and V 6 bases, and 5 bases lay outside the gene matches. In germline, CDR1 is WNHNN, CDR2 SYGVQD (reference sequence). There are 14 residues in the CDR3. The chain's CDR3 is CASSAGTGEDTQYF. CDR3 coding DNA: TGCGCCAGCAGCGCCGGGACAGGGGAAGATACGCAGTATTTT.

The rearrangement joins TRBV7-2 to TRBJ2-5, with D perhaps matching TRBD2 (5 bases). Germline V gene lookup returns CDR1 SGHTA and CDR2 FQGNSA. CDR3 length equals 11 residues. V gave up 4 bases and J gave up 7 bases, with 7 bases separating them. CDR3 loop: CASSSTRTQYF. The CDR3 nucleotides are TGTGCCAGCAGCTCAACTAGGACCCAGTACTTC.

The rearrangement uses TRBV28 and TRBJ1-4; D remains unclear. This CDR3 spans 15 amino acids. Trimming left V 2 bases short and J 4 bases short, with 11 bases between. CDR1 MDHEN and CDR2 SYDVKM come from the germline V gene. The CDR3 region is CASSLRRPHNEKLFF. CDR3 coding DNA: TGTGCCAGCAGTTTACGGCGGCCCCATAATGAAAAACTGTTTTTT.

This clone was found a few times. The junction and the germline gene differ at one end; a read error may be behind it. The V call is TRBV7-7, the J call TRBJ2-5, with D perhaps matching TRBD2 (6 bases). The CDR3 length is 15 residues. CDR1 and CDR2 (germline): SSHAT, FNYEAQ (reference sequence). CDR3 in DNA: TGTGCTAGCAGCTTGCGGGGTGGGCTGGCAGAGACCCAGTACTTC. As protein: CASSLRGGLAETQYF. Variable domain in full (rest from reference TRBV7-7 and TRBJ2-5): GAGVSQSPRYKVTKRGQDVTLRCDPISSHATLYWYQQALGQGPEFLTYFNYEAQPDKSGLPSDRFSAERPEGSISTLTIQRTEQRDSAMYRCASSLRGGLAETQYFGPGTRLLVL.

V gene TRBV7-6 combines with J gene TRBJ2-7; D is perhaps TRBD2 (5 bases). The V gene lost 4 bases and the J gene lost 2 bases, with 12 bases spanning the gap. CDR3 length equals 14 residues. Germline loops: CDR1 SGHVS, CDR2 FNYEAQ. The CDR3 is CASSSFGKTYEQYF. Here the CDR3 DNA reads TGTGCCAGCAGCTCCTTCGGGAAGACCTACGAGCAGTACTTC.

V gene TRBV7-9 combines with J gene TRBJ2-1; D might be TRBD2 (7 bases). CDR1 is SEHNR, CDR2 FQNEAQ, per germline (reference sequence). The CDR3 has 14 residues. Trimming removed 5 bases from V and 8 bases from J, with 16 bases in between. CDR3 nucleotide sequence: TGTGCCAGCAGCCCAGGGGCCGCGGGAGATGAGCAGTTCTTC. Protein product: CASSPGAAGDEQFF.

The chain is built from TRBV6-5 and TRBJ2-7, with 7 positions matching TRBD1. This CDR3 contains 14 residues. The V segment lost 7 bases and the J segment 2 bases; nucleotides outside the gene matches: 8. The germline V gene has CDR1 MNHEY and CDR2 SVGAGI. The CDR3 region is CASNLNRGAYEQYF. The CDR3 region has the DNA TGTGCCAGCAACCTTAACAGGGGTGCCTACGAGCAGTACTTC.

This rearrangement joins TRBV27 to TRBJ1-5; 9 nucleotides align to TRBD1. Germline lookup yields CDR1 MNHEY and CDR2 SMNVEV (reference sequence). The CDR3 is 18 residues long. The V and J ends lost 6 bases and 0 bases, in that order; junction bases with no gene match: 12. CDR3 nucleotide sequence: TGTGCCAGCAGCCTAAAACTCACAGGGGGCCGTAGCAATCAGCCCCAGCATTTT. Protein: CASSLKLTGGRSNQPQHF.

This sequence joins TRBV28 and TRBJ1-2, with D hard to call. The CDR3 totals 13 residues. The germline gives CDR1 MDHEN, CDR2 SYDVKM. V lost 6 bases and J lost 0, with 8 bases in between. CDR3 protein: CASRPSANYGYTF. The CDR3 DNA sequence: TGTGCCAGCAGACCTTCAGCTAACTATGGCTACACCTTC.

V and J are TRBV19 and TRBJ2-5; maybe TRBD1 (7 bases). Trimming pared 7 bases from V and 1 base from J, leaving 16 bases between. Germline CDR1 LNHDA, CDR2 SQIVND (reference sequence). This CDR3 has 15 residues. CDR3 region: CASTSRGDSQETQYF. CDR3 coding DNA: TGTGCCAGTACCTCAAGGGGGGACAGCCAAGAGACCCAGTACTTC. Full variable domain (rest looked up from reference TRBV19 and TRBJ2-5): DGGITQSPKYLFRKEGQNVTLSCEQNLNHDAMYWYRQDPGQGLRLIYYSQIVNDFQKGDIAEGYSVSREKKESFPLTVTSAQKNPTAFYLCASTSRGDSQETQYFGPGTRLLVL.

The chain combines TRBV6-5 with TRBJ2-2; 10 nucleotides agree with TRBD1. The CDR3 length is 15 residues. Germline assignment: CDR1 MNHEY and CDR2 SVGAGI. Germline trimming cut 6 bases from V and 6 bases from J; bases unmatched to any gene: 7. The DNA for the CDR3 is TGTGCCAGCAGCTTGGGACAGGGGATCCCCGGGGAGCTGTTTTTT. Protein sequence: CASSLGQGIPGELFF.

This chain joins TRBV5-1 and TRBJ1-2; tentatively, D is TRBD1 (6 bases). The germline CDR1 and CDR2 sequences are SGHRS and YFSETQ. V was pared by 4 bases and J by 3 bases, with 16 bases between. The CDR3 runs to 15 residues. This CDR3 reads CASSARGGVDYGYTF. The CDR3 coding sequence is TGCGCCAGCAGCGCCAGGGGTGGGGTTGACTATGGCTACACCTTC.

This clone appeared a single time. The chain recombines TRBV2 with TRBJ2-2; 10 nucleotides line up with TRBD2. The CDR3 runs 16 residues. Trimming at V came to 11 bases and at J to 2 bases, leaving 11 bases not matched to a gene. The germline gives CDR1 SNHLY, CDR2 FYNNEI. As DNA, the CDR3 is TGTGCCGGGACCTTCTGGACTAGCGGCAACACCGGGGAGCTGTTTTTT. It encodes CAGTFWTSGNTGELFF.

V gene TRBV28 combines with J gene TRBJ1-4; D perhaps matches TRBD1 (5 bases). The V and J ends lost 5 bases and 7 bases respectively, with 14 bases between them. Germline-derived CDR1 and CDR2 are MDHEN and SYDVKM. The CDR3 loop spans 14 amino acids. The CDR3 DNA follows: TGTGCCAGCAGTACGCAGGGAAGAGGTGAAAAACTGTTTTTT. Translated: CASSTQGRGEKLFF.

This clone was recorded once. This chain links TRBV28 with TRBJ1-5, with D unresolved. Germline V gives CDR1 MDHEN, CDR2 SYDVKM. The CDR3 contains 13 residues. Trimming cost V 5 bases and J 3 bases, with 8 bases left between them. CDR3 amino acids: CASSNTDNQPQHF. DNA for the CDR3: TGTGCCAGCAGTAACACAGACAATCAGCCCCAGCATTTT.

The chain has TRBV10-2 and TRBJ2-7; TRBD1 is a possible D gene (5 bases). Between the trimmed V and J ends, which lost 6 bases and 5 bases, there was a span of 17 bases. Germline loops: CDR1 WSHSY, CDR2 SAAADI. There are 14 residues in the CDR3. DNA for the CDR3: TGCGCCAGCAGAAAACCTGCAGGGCCGGACGAGCAGTACTTC. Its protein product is CASRKPAGPDEQYF.

The CDR3 DNA reads TGTGCCAGCAGTAGCCCGACACTCTCCTACGAGCAGTACTTC. Amino acid sequence: CASSSPTLSYEQYF. V usage is TRBV6-6 and J usage is TRBJ2-7; D is unresolved. The length of the CDR3 is 14 residues. Germline V lookup: CDR1 MNHNY, CDR2 SVGAGI (reference sequence). The V gene lost 5 bases and the J gene lost 0 bases, with 11 bases spanning the gap.

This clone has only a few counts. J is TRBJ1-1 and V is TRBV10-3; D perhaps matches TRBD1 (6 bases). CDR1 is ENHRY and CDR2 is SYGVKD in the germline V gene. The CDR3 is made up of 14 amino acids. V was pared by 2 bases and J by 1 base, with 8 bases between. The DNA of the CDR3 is TGTGCCATCAGTGAGGCCAGGGGGAACACTGAAGCTTTCTTT. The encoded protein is CAISEARGNTEAFF.

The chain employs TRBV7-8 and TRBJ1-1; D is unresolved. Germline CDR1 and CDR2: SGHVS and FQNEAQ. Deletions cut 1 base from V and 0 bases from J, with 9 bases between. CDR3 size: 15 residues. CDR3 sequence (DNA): TGTGCCAGCAGCTTAGGTTTTGCGGTGAACACTGAAGCTTTCTTT. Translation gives CASSLGFAVNTEAFF.

CDR3 sequence (DNA): TGTGCCAGCAGTGAATATGACAGGGAGGTCCGTGAGCAGTTCTTC. This gives the protein CASSEYDREVREQFF. The rearrangement links TRBV25-1 to TRBJ2-1, with D perhaps matching TRBD1 (7 bases). CDR1 and CDR2 (germline): MGHDK, SYGVNS. This CDR3 region has 15 residues. V dropped 0 bases and J dropped 9 bases, with 15 bases sitting between them.

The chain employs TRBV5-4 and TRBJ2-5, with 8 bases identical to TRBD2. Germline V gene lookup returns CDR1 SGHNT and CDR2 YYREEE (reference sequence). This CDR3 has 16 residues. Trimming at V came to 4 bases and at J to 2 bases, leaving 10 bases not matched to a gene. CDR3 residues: CASSPGGVRGQETQYF. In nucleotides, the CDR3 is TGTGCCAGCAGCCCGGGAGGGGTGAGGGGTCAAGAGACCCAGTACTTC. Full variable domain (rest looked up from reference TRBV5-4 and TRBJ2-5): ETGVTQSPTHLIKTRGQQVTLRCSSQSGHNTVSWYQQALGQGPQFIFQYYREEENGRGNFPPRFSGLQFPNYSSELNVNALELDDSALYLCASSPGGVRGQETQYFGPGTRLLVL.

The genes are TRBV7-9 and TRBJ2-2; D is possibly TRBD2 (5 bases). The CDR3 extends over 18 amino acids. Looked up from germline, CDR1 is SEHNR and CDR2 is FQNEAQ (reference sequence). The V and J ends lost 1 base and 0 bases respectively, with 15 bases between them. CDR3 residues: CASSLGYGEAANTGELFF. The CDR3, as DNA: TGTGCCAGCAGCTTAGGGTATGGTGAAGCGGCGAACACCGGGGAGCTGTTTTTT.

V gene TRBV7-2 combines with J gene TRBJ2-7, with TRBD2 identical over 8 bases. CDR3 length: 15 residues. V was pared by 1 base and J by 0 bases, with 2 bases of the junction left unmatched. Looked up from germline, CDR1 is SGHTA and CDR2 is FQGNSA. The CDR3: CASSLDGRASYEQYF. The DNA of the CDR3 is TGTGCCAGCAGCTTAGACGGGAGGGCCTCCTACGAGCAGTACTTC.

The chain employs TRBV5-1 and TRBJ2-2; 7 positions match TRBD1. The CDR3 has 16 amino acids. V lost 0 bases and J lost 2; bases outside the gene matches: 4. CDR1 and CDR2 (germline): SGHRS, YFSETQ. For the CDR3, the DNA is TGCGCCAGCAGCTTGGTTGCAGGGGGTAACACCGGGGAGCTGTTTTTT. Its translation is CASSLVAGGNTGELFF.

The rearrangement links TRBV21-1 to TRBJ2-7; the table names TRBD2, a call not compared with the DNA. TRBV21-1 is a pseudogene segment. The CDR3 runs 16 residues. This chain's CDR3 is CASSKEEGAGSYEQYF. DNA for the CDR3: TGTGCCAGCAGCAAAGAGGAGGGAGCCGGATCCTACGAGCAGTACTTC.

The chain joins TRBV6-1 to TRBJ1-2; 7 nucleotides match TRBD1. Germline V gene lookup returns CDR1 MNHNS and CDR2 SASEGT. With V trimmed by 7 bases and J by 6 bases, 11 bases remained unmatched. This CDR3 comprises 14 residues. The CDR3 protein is CASIEGTAAHGYTF. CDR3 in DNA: TGTGCCAGCATCGAAGGGACAGCGGCCCATGGCTACACCTTC.